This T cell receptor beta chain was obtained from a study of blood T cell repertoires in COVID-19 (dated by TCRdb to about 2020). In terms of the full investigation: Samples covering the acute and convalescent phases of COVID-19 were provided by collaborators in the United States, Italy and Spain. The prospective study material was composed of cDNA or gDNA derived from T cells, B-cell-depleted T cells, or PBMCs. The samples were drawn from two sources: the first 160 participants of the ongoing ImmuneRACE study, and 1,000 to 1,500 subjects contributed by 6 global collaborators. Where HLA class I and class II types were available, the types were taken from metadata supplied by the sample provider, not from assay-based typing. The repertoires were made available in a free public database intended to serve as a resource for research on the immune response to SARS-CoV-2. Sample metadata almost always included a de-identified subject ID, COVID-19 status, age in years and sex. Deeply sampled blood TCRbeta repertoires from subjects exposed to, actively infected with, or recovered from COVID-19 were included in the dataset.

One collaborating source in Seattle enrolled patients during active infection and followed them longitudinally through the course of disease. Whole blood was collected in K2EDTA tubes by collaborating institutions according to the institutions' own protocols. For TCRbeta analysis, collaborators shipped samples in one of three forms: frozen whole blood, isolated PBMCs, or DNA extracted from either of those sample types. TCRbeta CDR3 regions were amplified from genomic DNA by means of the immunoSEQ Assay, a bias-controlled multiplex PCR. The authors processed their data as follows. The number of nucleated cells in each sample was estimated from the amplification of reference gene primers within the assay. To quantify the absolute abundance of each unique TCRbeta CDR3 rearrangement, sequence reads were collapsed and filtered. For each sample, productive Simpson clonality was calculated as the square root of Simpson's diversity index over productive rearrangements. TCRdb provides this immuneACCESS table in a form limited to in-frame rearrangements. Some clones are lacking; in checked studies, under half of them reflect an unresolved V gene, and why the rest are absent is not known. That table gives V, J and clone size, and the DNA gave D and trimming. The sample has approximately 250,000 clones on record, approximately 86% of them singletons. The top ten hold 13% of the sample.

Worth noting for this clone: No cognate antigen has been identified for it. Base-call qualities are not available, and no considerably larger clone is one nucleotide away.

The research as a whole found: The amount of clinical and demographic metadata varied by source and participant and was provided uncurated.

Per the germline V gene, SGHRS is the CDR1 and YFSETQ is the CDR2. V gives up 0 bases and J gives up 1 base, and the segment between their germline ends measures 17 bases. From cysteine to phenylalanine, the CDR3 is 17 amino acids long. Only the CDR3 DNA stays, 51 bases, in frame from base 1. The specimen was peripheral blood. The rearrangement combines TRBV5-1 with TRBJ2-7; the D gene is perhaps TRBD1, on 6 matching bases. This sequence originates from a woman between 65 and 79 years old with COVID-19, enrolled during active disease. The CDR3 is CASSLEGDVSHSYEQYF. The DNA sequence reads TGCGCCAGCAGCTTGGAGGGGGACGTTAGCCATTCCTACGAGCAGTACTTC.